Below, 19 T cell receptor beta chains from the same sample are listed, as sequenced in a study of T cells after posttransplantation cyclophosphamide. Profiled with immunoSEQ multiplex PCR; TCRdb holds only in-frame clones, not every one. This table has over 15,000 clones, approximately 81% appearing once. Sampled 1 year posttransplant, controls received myeloablative marrow transplants, methotrexate and a calcineurin inhibitor. The source material was PBMCs, sampled after allogeneic stem cell transplant with calcineurin inhibitor and methotrexate. Receptors originate from a female patient aged 18-29 years who received an allogeneic stem cell transplant from an unrelated donor, was CMV-positive, and had acute and chronic GVHD. Some of the T cells may derive from the graft donor.

This chain joins TRBV7-2 and TRBJ2-3; 10 bases agree with TRBD2. J was trimmed by 2 bases and V by 8 bases; bases with no gene match: 7. Germline loops: CDR1 SGHTA, CDR2 FQGNSA. CDR3 length: 15 amino acids. The CDR3 coding sequence is TGTGCCAGCTCTTCTAGCGGGAGACCCACAGATACGCAGTATTTT. Its protein product is CASSSSGRPTDTQYF.

The chain uses TRBV18 and TRBJ1-2, with 8 bases identical to TRBD1. The CDR3 spans 12 residues. Trimming took 3 bases from V and 8 from J; bases not matched to a gene: 2. Germline V gene sequence: CDR1 KGHSH, CDR2 LQKENI. Here the CDR3 reads CASSPTGAGYTF. The CDR3 region has the DNA TGTGCCAGCTCACCGACAGGGGCCGGCTACACCTTC.

V and J are TRBV6-5 and TRBJ2-2; TRBD2 agrees at 7 bases. Germline V gives CDR1 MNHEY, CDR2 SVGAGI. CDR3 length: 14 amino acids. The junction had 2 bases not matched to a gene; V was cut back by 2 bases and J by 5 bases. CDR3 loop: CASSYAGDTGELFF. CDR3 nucleotide sequence: TGTGCCAGCAGTTACGCGGGAGATACCGGGGAGCTGTTTTTT.

The rearrangement links TRBV29-1 to TRBJ2-7; 9 bases line up with TRBD1. Unmatched junction bases numbered 8, after V lost 4 bases and J lost 4 bases. This CDR3 spans 14 amino acids. Germline V lookup: CDR1 SQVTM, CDR2 ANQGSEA. This chain's CDR3 is CSVAPQGASYEQYF. CDR3 sequence (DNA): TGCAGCGTTGCCCCACAGGGGGCATCGTACGAGCAGTACTTC.

The chain couples TRBV19 to TRBJ2-1, with 7 bases lining up with TRBD2. CDR3 length: 13 residues. Germline values: CDR1 LNHDA, CDR2 SQIVND (reference sequence). V lost 5 bases to trimming and J lost 6 bases; unmatched junction nucleotides: 4. The CDR3 nucleotides read TGTGCCAGTAGTCTTACTAGCGCCAATGAGCAGTTCTTC. Translating it yields CASSLTSANEQFF. The full variable domain, rest sourced from reference TRBV19 and TRBJ2-1, is DGGITQSPKYLFRKEGQNVTLSCEQNLNHDAMYWYRQDPGQGLRLIYYSQIVNDFQKGDIAEGYSVSREKKESFPLTVTSAQKNPTAFYLCASSLTSANEQFFGPGTRLTVL.

This chain connects TRBV5-4 to TRBJ2-1; TRBD1 aligns across 7 bases. Germline trimming cut 0 bases from V and 7 bases from J; bases unmatched to any gene: 1. The CDR3 length is 13 residues. Germline V gives CDR1 SGHNT, CDR2 YYREEE (reference sequence). CDR3 in DNA: TGTGCCAGCAGCTTGGGACAGGGTAATGAGCAGTTCTTC. Translated, it gives CASSLGQGNEQFF.

The chain joins TRBV1 to TRBJ2-1; TRBD2 was called by the table and not checked on the DNA. TRBV1 is given as a pseudogene. CDR3 length: 16 residues. The CDR3 spells CTSSPGLISSYNEQFF. CDR3 nucleotides: TGCACCAGCAGCCCCGGACTGATTAGCTCCTACAATGAGCAGTTCTTC.

The chain is built from TRBV27 and TRBJ1-6, with a possible D match to TRBD1 (5 bases). The CDR3 covers 16 residues. Looked up from germline, CDR1 is MNHEY and CDR2 is SMNVEV (reference sequence). V dropped 7 bases and J dropped 9 bases, with 22 bases sitting between them. In nucleotides, the CDR3 is TGTGCCAGCACCCCCTCCCCAGGTTTCGGGGGTTCACCCCTCCACTTT. It codes for CASTPSPGFGGSPLHF.

The chain combines TRBV7-2 with TRBJ1-1; 8 bases are a match to TRBD1. Germline V gene data show CDR1 as SGHTA and CDR2 as FQGNSA. The CDR3 is 12 residues long. Unmatched junction bases numbered 4, after V lost 5 bases and J lost 8 bases. CDR3 bases: TGTGCCAGCAGCCACCGGGACAGGGAAGCTTTCTTT. Encoded protein: CASSHRDREAFF.

The J gene is TRBJ1-2, the V gene TRBV30; 10 bases fit TRBD1. The CDR3 is 13 amino acids. The V gene end was trimmed by 3 bases and the J gene end by 7 bases; junction bases not matched to a gene: 5. CDR1 is GTSNPN, CDR2 SVGIG, per germline (reference sequence). This CDR3 reads CAWRETGGRGYTF. The DNA for the CDR3 is TGTGCCTGGAGGGAGACAGGGGGCCGTGGCTACACCTTC.

DNA for the CDR3: TGTGCCAGTAGTATCAGAGCGGGAGGGCCGGATACGCAGTATTTT. It yields the protein CASSIRAGGPDTQYF. V is TRBV19 and J is TRBJ2-3; 10 bases align to TRBD2. After removal of 3 bases from V and 6 bases from J, the junction contained 6 bases not matched to a gene. The V gene's germline CDR1 is LNHDA and CDR2 SQIVND (reference sequence). The CDR3 contains 15 residues.

The sample holds one count of this clone. This sequence joins TRBV27 and TRBJ1-5; no clear D gene. Looked up from germline, CDR1 is MNHEY and CDR2 is SMNVEV (reference sequence). The V gene lost 3 bases and the J gene lost 5 bases, with 17 bases spanning the gap. The CDR3 is 16 amino acids. The CDR3 loop is CASSFRIRTPDQPQHF. DNA of the CDR3: TGTGCCAGCAGTTTCCGGATTCGGACTCCCGATCAGCCCCAGCATTTT.

The rearrangement links TRBV27 to TRBJ1-4; 7 bases match TRBD1. The CDR3 length is 17 residues. The germline V gene has CDR1 MNHEY and CDR2 SMNVEV (reference sequence). J gave up 3 bases and V 0 bases, and 7 bases lay outside the gene matches. The CDR3: CASSLSYEGAANEKLFF. In DNA form, the CDR3 reads TGTGCCAGCAGTTTATCATACGAGGGGGCGGCTAATGAAAAACTGTTTTTT.

The chain employs TRBV5-1 and TRBJ2-2, with 15 bases fitting TRBD2. The V gene's germline CDR1 is SGHRS and CDR2 YFSETQ. V shed 1 base, J shed 7 bases, and the junction held 2 bases outside the gene matches. This CDR3 is 16 amino acids long. CDR3 sequence (DNA): TGCGCCAGCAGCTTGAGGACTAGCGGGAGGGTCGGGGAGCTGTTTTTT. Protein product: CASSLRTSGRVGELFF.

V gene TRBV29-1 combines with J gene TRBJ1-1; the D gene is possibly TRBD1 (6 bases). This CDR3 has 13 amino acids. CDR1 SQVTM and CDR2 ANQGSEA come from the germline V gene. V was pared by 7 bases and J by 1 base, with 13 bases between. The CDR3, as DNA: TGCAGCGGCTGGACAGTTCAGAACACTGAAGCTTTCTTT. Residues: CSGWTVQNTEAFF.

The chain links TRBV6-1 to TRBJ1-5; D possibly corresponds to TRBD1 (5 bases). Trimming took off 1 base at V and 1 base at J, with 11 bases between the two ends. There are 16 residues in the CDR3. Germline loops: CDR1 MNHNS, CDR2 SASEGT. The CDR3 reads CASSEGQGGSNQPQHF. For the CDR3, the DNA is TGTGCCAGCAGTGAAGGGCAGGGTGGGAGCAATCAGCCCCAGCATTTT.

This clone occurred once. The chain couples TRBV27 to TRBJ2-2, with 8 bases aligning to TRBD1. Germline CDR1 MNHEY, CDR2 SMNVEV (reference sequence). V shed 6 bases, J shed 7 bases, and the junction held 13 bases outside the gene matches. The CDR3 is 16 amino acids. CDR3 DNA sequence: TGTGCCAGCAGGGAAAGACAGGGGAGGTCAGGCGGGGAGCTGTTTTTT. Translated: CASRERQGRSGGELFF.

The J gene is TRBJ2-2, the V gene TRBV19; maybe TRBD1 (5 bases). CDR3 length: 15 residues. Per the germline V gene, CDR1 is LNHDA and CDR2 is SQIVND (reference sequence). V was pared by 1 base and J by 5 bases, with 11 bases between. Written as DNA, the CDR3 is TGTGCCAGTAGTATAGCGGAGCAGGGAACCGGGGAGCTGTTTTTT. Amino acid sequence: CASSIAEQGTGELFF.

V gene TRBV6-5 combines with J gene TRBJ1-6; D may be TRBD1 (6 bases). Trimming removed 6 bases from V and 8 bases from J, with 14 bases in between. The CDR3 sequence is 14 residues long. The germline V gene has CDR1 MNHEY and CDR2 SVGAGI. CDR3 DNA: TGTGCCAGCAGACCTAGGACAGTATATTCACCCCTCCACTTT. The encoded protein is CASRPRTVYSPLHF.